The clone carrying this T cell receptor beta chain was seen more than once but under ten times. Its antigen is as yet unknown. It was with unique molecular identifiers that the TCRbeta library was prepared. TCRdb used MiXCR to reprocess the PCR reads, holding one entry per CDR3 protein. The repertoire holds approximately 630,000 distinct CDR3 sequences, with about an eighth as singletons. These data are taken from a study of T-cell reconstitution after alpha-beta-depleted transplantation in children. Whole-study results and caveats: T-cell counts and diversity were attributed mostly to newly produced T cells one year after transplant. Roughly two months post-transplant, alpha-beta T cells reportedly originated from several hundred graft clones that had expanded.

CDR3 length equals 14 residues. The germline gives CDR1 LGHDT, CDR2 YNNKEL (reference sequence). V was clipped by 6 bases and J by 3 bases, with 13 bases between them. The chain combines TRBV3-1 with TRBJ2-3; D gene uncertain. Material: PBMCs, obtained before TCRalphabeta/CD19-depleted stem cell transplant. This TCR was recovered from a girl aged 2 to 9 with congenital amegakaryocytic thrombocytopenia, due to receive a stem cell transplant. Here the CDR3 reads CASSPDHLTDTQYF. The CDR3 coding sequence is TGTGCCAGCAGTCCGGACCACCTAACAGATACGCAGTATTTT.